These 24 T cell receptor beta chains share one sample of origin, sequenced in a study of memory CD4+ T cells and cytomegalovirus serostatus. Using immunoSEQ multiplex PCR, the repertoire was profiled, and TCRdb retains in-frame clones only, with some absent. The sample records approximately 65,000 clones, approximately 77% being singletons. Single viable CD3+CD4+CD8-CD45RO+ cells were sorted as the memory CD4+ T cells. Sequenced material: memory CD4+ T cells from blood. Receptor source: an adult in good health and CMV-seronegative.

This clone has only a few counts. The CDR3 protein is CAWIRGSGRTEAFF. For the CDR3, the DNA is TGTGCCTGGATTAGGGGGTCGGGGAGGACTGAAGCTTTCTTT. This chain joins TRBV30 and TRBJ1-1, with D maybe TRBD1 (6 bases). Germline CDR1 is GTSNPN and CDR2 is SVGIG (reference sequence). With 4 bases removed from V and 5 bases from J, the gap between germline ends came to 17 bases. The CDR3 is made up of 14 amino acids.

V and J are TRBV5-1 and TRBJ1-4, with no clear D. The length of the CDR3 is 14 residues. V lost 2 bases to trimming and J lost 4 bases, with 9 bases between them. The germline V gene has CDR1 SGHRS and CDR2 YFSETQ. The CDR3 loop reads CASSLTRVNEKLFF. For the CDR3, the DNA is TGCGCCAGCAGCTTAACCCGGGTTAATGAAAAACTGTTTTTT.

CDR3 protein: CASSLAFRGTDEQYF. DNA for the CDR3: TGTGCCAGCAGCTTGGCGTTCCGGGGGACCGACGAGCAGTACTTC. This chain joins TRBV5-5 and TRBJ2-7; D possibly corresponds to TRBD2 (6 bases). The germline CDR1 and CDR2 sequences are SGHKS and YYEKEE (reference sequence). V lost 0 bases and J 5 bases, leaving 15 bases between the germline ends. CDR3 length: 15 residues.

The rearrangement links TRBV5-6 to TRBJ2-1; D possibly corresponds to TRBD2 (6 bases). Germline V gives CDR1 SGHDT, CDR2 YYEEEE. Between the trimmed V and J ends, which lost 0 bases and 3 bases, there was a span of 16 bases. This CDR3 has 17 amino acids. For the CDR3, the DNA is TGTGCCAGCAGCTTGGGGCCGTTAAGACTAGTCTACAATGAGCAGTTCTTC. Translating gives CASSLGPLRLVYNEQFF.

The rearrangement links TRBV19 to TRBJ1-2; D unclear. There are 15 residues in the CDR3. Germline values: CDR1 LNHDA, CDR2 SQIVND (reference sequence). V lost 0 bases to trimming and J lost 5 bases, with 13 bases between them. The CDR3 nucleotides read TGTGCCAGTAGTATAGAACGCGGACGGTGGTATGGCTACACCTTC. The encoded protein is CASSIERGRWYGYTF.

This clone was detected a few times. The chain combines TRBV5-6 with TRBJ1-1; D unclear. This CDR3 has 11 amino acids. CDR1 and CDR2 (germline): SGHDT, YYEEEE. V gave up 4 bases and J gave up 14 bases, with 15 bases separating them. The CDR3 sequence is CASSLKSQPFF. The CDR3 DNA sequence: TGTGCCAGCAGCCTAAAATCACAGCCATTCTTT.

The chain joins TRBV6-1 to TRBJ1-2, with 12 bases identical to TRBD1. The V and J ends lost 6 bases and 7 bases, in that order; junction bases with no gene match: 3. Germline assignment: CDR1 MNHNS and CDR2 SASEGT. The CDR3 runs 13 residues. CDR3 residues: CASSRDRGLGYTF. The CDR3 DNA reads as TGTGCCAGCAGCAGGGACAGGGGGCTTGGCTACACCTTC.

This clone was counted at least ten times. The chain is built from TRBV4-1 and TRBJ1-3; TRBD1 might be the D (5 bases). CDR3 length equals 17 residues. Germline-derived CDR1 and CDR2 are MGHRA and YSYEKL. Trimming left V 1 base short and J 2 bases short, with 15 bases between. CDR3 bases: TGCGCCAGCAGCCAAGGCCCTTCGACGGGGCCTGGAAACACCATATATTTT. It encodes CASSQGPSTGPGNTIYF.

In regard to this clone: The identical CDR3 is also encoded by other nucleotide sequences in the sample. The rearrangement joins TRBV30 to TRBJ2-2; a possible D gene is TRBD1 (5 bases). V shed 1 base and J shed 1 base, with 7 bases lying between them. Germline loops: CDR1 GTSNPN, CDR2 SVGIG (reference sequence). This CDR3 is built from 14 residues. CDR3 nucleotide sequence: TGTGCCTGGAGTGGGACACTGAACACCGGGGAGCTGTTTTTT. Its protein is CAWSGTLNTGELFF.

This chain joins TRBV5-6 and TRBJ1-1; D unresolved. Trimming shortened V by 6 bases and J by 0 bases, and 9 bases separated the two germline ends. The germline V gene encodes CDR1 SGHDT and CDR2 YYEEEE. The CDR3 runs 13 residues. The DNA for the CDR3 is TGTGCCAGCACCAACCTCATGAACACTGAAGCTTTCTTT. Amino acids: CASTNLMNTEAFF.

The chain recombines TRBV27 with TRBJ1-6; unclear D gene. There are 14 residues in the CDR3. Trimming removed 0 bases from V and 7 bases from J, with 7 bases in between. From germline, CDR1 is MNHEY and CDR2 SMNVEV (reference sequence). The CDR3 coding sequence is TGTGCCAGCAGTTTATCGGACCCGAATTCACCCCTCCACTTT. This translates into CASSLSDPNSPLHF.

The chain recombines TRBV5-4 with TRBJ2-2; 7 nucleotides line up with TRBD2. CDR1 is SGHNT, CDR2 YYREEE, per germline (reference sequence). V was pared by 0 bases and J by 6 bases, with 8 bases of the junction left unmatched. The CDR3 is 16 residues long. The CDR3 loop reads CASSLGTSGFPGELFF. The CDR3 DNA sequence: TGTGCCAGCAGCTTGGGGACTAGTGGGTTCCCCGGGGAGCTGTTTTTT.

This clone showed up many times. The chain is built from TRBV9 and TRBJ2-1; no firm D call. The CDR3 is made up of 12 amino acids. Trimming pared 4 bases from V and 4 bases from J, leaving 6 bases between. Per germline, CDR1 SGDLS and CDR2 YYNGEE. This CDR3 is CASSNNYNEQFF. For the CDR3, the DNA is TGTGCCAGCAGCAATAATTACAATGAGCAGTTCTTC.

The chain combines TRBV5-1 with TRBJ1-3; no clear D gene. Germline CDR1 SGHRS, CDR2 YFSETQ. V lost 0 bases and J 0 bases, leaving 7 bases between the germline ends. CDR3 size: 15 residues. CDR3 sequence reads: CASSLGMNSGNTIYF. The CDR3 region has the DNA TGCGCCAGCAGCTTGGGTATGAACTCTGGAAACACCATATATTTT.

This rearrangement joins TRBV27 to TRBJ2-7; 10 nucleotides match TRBD2. This CDR3 is built from 15 residues. Germline lookup yields CDR1 MNHEY and CDR2 SMNVEV (reference sequence). J gave up 2 bases and V 2 bases, and 3 bases lay outside the gene matches. The CDR3 sequence is CASSLSGRAAYEQYF. In nucleotides, the CDR3 is TGTGCCAGCAGTTTAAGCGGGAGGGCCGCCTACGAGCAGTACTTC.

The V and J genes are TRBV28 and TRBJ1-5, with D possibly matching TRBD1 (6 bases). V lost 10 bases, J lost 7 bases, and 26 bases lay in between. This CDR3 contains 16 residues. The germline V gene encodes CDR1 MDHEN and CDR2 SYDVKM. The CDR3, as DNA: TGTGCCATCCACTCCCCCCAGGGGAAATACGGACAGCCCCAGCATTTT. Protein product: CAIHSPQGKYGQPQHF.

This rearrangement joins TRBV6-1 to TRBJ2-7, with 8 bases that match TRBD1. Trimming cost V 7 bases and J 0 bases; bases outside gene matches: 5. The CDR3 extends over 14 amino acids. Germline lookup yields CDR1 MNHNS and CDR2 SASEGT. CDR3 nucleotides: TGTGCCAGCATTTACAGGGGGAGCTCCTACGAGCAGTACTTC. This translates into CASIYRGSSYEQYF.

The rearrangement links TRBV6-1 to TRBJ1-2; D uncertain. Between the trimmed V and J ends, which lost 3 bases and 0 bases, there was a span of 8 bases. Germline-derived CDR1 and CDR2 are MNHNS and SASEGT. This CDR3 has 14 amino acids. The DNA for the CDR3 is TGTGCCAGCAGTGAGAGGCTAACTAACTATGGCTACACCTTC. Encoded protein: CASSERLTNYGYTF.

The chain carries TRBV6-5 and TRBJ1-1; 8 nucleotides align to TRBD1. CDR3 length: 14 residues. Unmatched junction bases numbered 5, after V lost 8 bases and J lost 0 bases. Germline lookup yields CDR1 MNHEY and CDR2 SVGAGI. CDR3 coding DNA: TGTGCCAGCCGACGGACAGGGCTGAACACTGAAGCTTTCTTT. Translation: CASRRTGLNTEAFF.

Concerning this clone: Other nucleotide sequences from this sample produce the same CDR3. This rearrangement joins TRBV6-5 to TRBJ2-7, with 7 bases matching TRBD1. J lost 2 bases, V lost 2 bases, and 6 bases had no gene match. The V gene's germline CDR1 is MNHEY and CDR2 SVGAGI. CDR3 length: 15 residues. CDR3 loop: CASSYRSTGTYEQYF. In nucleotides, the CDR3 is TGTGCCAGCAGTTACAGGTCGACAGGGACCTACGAGCAGTACTTC.

This clone appeared once. The chain uses TRBV4-3 and TRBJ1-2; TRBD1 agrees at 7 bases. CDR1 and CDR2 from the germline V gene are LGHNA and YSLEER. CDR3 size: 13 residues. With 5 bases clipped from V and 5 bases from J, the junction kept 5 bases outside the gene matches. The CDR3 region has the DNA TGCGCCAGCAGCAGACAGGGTGGATATGGCTACACCTTC. Protein: CASSRQGGYGYTF.

The chain joins TRBV7-6 to TRBJ2-5; D perhaps matches TRBD1 (7 bases). CDR3 length: 16 residues. With 5 bases removed from V and 2 bases from J, the gap between germline ends came to 18 bases. Germline V CDR1 and CDR2: SGHVS, FNYEAQ. In DNA, the CDR3 is TGTGCCAGCAGCCTATTAGGAGGGGGCAGTCAAGAGACCCAGTACTTC. It is translated as CASSLLGGGSQETQYF.

The chain has TRBV11-1 and TRBJ1-2, with 8 bases matching TRBD1. This CDR3 has 14 residues. V was pared by 1 base and J by 5 bases, with 3 bases of the junction left unmatched. In germline, CDR1 is SGHAT, CDR2 FQDESV (reference sequence). The CDR3 reads CASSLGRTGYGYTF. CDR3 DNA sequence: TGTGCCAGCAGCTTAGGTCGGACAGGGTATGGCTACACCTTC.

The chain couples TRBV10-3 to TRBJ2-7; D not resolved. V lost 0 bases and J lost 3, with 18 bases in between. The germline V gene has CDR1 ENHRY and CDR2 SYGVKD. The CDR3 extends over 17 amino acids. CDR3 in DNA: TGTGCCATCAGTGAGTCGTCGCAAGGCCAGGTGGGCTACGAGCAGTACTTC. It translates to CAISESSQGQVGYEQYF.